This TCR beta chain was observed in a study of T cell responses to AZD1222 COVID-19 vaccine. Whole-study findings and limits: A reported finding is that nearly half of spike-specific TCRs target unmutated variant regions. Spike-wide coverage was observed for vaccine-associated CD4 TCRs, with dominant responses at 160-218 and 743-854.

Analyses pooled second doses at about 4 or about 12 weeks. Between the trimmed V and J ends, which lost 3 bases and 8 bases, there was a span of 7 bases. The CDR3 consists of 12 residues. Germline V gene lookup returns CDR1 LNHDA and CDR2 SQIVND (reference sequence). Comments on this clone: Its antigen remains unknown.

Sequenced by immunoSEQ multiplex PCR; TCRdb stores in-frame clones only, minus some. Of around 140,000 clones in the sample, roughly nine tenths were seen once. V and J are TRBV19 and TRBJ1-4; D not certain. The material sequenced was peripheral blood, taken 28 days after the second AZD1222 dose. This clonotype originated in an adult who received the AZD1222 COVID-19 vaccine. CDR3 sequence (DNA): TGTGCCAGTAGTATCCGCAAAGAAAAACTGTTTTTT. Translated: CASSIRKEKLFF.